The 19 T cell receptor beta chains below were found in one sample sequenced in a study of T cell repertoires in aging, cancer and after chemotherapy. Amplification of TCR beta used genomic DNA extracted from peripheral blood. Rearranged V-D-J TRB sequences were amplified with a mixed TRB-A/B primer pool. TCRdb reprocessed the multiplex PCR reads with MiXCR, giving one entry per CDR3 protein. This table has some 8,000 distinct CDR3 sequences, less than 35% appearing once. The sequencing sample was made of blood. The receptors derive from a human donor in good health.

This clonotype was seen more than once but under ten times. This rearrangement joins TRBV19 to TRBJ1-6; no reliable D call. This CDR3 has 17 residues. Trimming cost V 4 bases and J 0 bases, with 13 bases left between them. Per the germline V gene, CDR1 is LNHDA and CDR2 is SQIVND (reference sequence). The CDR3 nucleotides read TGTGCCAGTAGTACCAGGACTGGGAGCTCCTATAATTCACCCCTCCACTTT. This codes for CASSTRTGSSYNSPLHF.

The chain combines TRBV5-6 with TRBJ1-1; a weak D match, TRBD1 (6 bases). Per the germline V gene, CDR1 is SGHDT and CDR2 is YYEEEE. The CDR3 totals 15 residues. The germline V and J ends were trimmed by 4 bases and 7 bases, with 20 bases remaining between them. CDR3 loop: CASSRPRGGEVEAFF. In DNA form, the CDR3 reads TGTGCCAGCAGCCGGCCCCGGGGGGGCGAGGTTGAAGCTTTCTTT.

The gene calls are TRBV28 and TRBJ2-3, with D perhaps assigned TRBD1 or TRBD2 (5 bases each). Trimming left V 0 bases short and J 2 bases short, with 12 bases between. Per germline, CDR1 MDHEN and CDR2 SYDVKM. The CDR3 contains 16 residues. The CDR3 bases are TGTGCCAGCAGTTTATGGGCCGGGGCACACACAGATACGCAGTATTTT. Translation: CASSLWAGAHTDTQYF.

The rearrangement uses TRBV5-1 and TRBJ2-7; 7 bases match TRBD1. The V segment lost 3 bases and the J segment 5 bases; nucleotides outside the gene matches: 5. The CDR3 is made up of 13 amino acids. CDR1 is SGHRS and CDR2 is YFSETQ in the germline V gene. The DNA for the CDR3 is TGCGCCAGCAGCTCACAGGGGTGGAACGAGCAGTACTTC. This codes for CASSSQGWNEQYF.

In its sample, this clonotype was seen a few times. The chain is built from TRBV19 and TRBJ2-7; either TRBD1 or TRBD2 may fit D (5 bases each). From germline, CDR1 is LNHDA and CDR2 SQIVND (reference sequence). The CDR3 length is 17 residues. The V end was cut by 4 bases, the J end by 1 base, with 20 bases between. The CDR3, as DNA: TGTGCCAGTAGTAGGGAGACAGCCCGTGCAGATTCCTACGAGCAGTACTTC. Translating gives CASSRETARADSYEQYF.

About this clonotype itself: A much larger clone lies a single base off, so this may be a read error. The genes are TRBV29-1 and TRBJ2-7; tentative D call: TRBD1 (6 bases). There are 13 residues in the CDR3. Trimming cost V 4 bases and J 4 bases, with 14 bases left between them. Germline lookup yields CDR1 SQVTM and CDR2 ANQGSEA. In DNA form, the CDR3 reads TGCAGCGTTGCCCAGGGGTGGGGTTACGAGCAGTACTTC. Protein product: CSVAQGWGYEQYF.

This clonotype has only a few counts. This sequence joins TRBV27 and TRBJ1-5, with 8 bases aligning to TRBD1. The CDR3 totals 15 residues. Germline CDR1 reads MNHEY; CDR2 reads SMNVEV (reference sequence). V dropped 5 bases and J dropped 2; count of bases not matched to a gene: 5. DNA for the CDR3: TGTGCCAGCAGTCCTACAGGGGGAGGCAATCAGCCCCAGCATTTT. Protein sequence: CASSPTGGGNQPQHF.

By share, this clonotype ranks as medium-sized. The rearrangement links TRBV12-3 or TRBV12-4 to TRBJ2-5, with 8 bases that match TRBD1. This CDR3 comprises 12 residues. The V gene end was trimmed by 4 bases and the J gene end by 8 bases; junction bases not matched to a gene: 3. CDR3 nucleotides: TGTGCCAGCAGTTCGGACAGGGTAACCCAGTACTTC. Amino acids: CASSSDRVTQYF.

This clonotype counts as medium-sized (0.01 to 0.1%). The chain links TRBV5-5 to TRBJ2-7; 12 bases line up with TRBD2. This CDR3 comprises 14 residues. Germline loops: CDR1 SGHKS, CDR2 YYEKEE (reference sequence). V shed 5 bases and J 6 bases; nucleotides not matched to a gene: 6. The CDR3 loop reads CASRSTSGGSEQYF. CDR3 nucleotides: TGTGCCAGCAGGTCGACTAGCGGGGGATCCGAGCAGTACTTC. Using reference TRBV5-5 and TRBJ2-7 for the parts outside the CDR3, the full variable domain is DAGVTQSPTHLIKTRGQQVTLRCSPISGHKSVSWYQQVLGQGPQFIFQYYEKEERGRGNFPDRFSARQFPNYSSELNVNALLLGDSALYLCASRSTSGGSEQYFGPGTRLTVT.

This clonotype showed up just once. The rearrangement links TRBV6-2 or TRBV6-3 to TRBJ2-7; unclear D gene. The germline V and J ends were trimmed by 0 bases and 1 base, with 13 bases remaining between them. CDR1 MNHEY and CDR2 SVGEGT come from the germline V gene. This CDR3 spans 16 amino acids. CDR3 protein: CASSYSREYLSYEQYF. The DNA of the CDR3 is TGTGCCAGCAGTTACTCACGAGAATACTTGTCCTACGAGCAGTACTTC.

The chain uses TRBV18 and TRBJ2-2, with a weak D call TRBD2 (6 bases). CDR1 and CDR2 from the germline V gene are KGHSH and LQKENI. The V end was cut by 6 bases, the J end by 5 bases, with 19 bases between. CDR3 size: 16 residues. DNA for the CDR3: TGTGCCAGCTCGCCCCGAGGGCAGGAGGGAACCGGGGAGCTGTTTTTT. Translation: CASSPRGQEGTGELFF.

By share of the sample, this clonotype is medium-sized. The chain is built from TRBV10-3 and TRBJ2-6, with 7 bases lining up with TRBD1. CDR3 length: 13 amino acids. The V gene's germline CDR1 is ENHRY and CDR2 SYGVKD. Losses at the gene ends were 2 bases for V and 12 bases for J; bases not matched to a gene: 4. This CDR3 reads CAISEGRTGVLTF. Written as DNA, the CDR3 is TGTGCCATCAGTGAGGGTAGGACAGGCGTCCTGACTTTC.

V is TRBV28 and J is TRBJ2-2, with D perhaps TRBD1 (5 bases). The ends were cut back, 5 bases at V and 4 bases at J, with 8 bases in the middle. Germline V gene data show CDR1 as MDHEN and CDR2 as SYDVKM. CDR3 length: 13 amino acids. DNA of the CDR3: TGTGCCAGCAGTGCGACAGTCACCGGGGAGCTGTTTTTT. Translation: CASSATVTGELFF.

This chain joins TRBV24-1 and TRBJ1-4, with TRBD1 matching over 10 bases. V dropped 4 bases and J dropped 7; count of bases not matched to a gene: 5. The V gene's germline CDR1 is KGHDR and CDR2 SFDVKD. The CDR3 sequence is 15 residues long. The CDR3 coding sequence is TGTGCCACCAGTGACTCCGGACAGGGGGGTGAAAAACTGTTTTTT. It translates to CATSDSGQGGEKLFF.

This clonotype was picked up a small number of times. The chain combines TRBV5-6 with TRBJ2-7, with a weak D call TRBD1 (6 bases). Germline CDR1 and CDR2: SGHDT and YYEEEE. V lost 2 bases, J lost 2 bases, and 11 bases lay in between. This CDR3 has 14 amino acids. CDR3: CASSLGTRAYEQYF. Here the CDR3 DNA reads TGTGCCAGCAGCTTAGGGACAAGGGCCTACGAGCAGTACTTC.

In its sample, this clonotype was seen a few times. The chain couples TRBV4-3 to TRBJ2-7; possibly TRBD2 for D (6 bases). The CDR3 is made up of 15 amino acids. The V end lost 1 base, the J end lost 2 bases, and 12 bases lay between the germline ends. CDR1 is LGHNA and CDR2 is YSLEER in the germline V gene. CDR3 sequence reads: CASSQGEAVTYEQYF. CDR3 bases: TGCGCCAGCAGCCAAGGGGAGGCGGTTACCTACGAGCAGTACTTC.

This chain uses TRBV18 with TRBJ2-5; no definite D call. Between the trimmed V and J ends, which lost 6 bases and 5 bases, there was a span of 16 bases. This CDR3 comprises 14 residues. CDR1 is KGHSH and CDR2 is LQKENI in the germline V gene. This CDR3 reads CASSPNGEKETQYF. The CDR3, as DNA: TGTGCCAGCTCGCCGAATGGGGAAAAGGAGACCCAGTACTTC.

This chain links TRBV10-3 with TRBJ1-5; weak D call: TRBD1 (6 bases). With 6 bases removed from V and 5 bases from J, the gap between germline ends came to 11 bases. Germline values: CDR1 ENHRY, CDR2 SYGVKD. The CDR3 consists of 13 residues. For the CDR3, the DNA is TGTGCCATCAGGCCGGACAGCGATCAGCCCCAGCATTTT. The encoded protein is CAIRPDSDQPQHF.

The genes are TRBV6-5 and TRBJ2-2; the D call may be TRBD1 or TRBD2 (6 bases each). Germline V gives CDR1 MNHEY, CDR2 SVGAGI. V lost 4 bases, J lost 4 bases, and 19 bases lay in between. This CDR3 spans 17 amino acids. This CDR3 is CASSSLVWGAGTGELFF. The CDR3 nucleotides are TGTGCCAGCAGTTCTCTAGTCTGGGGGGCAGGCACCGGGGAGCTGTTTTTT.